A single sample is the source of the 6 T cell receptor beta chains below, sequenced in a study of shared clonotypes between healthy human individuals. Produced via immunoSEQ multiplex PCR; TCRdb's table is partial and in-frame only. The data contain about 710,000 clones, roughly 72% of them singletons. The source material was memory CD4+ T cells sorted from blood. The subset denotes: CD45RA-negative fraction. These receptors were taken from a woman aged 25 to 45 in good health.

J is TRBJ2-5 and V is TRBV28; perhaps D is TRBD1 or TRBD2 (5 bases each). This CDR3 comprises 15 residues. Trimming shortened V by 6 bases and J by 2 bases, and 16 bases separated the two germline ends. Germline CDR1 and CDR2: MDHEN and SYDVKM. This CDR3 reads CASSPSLGPQETQYF. The DNA for the CDR3 is TGTGCCAGCAGCCCCTCATTGGGACCGCAAGAGACCCAGTACTTC.

V gene TRBV19 combines with J gene TRBJ2-1, with 12 nucleotides matching TRBD1. Trimming cost V 5 bases and J 5 bases; bases outside gene matches: 4. Germline CDR1 LNHDA, CDR2 SQIVND (reference sequence). The CDR3 loop spans 15 amino acids. This CDR3 is CASSVGQGANNEQFF. The CDR3 DNA is TGTGCCAGTAGTGTGGGACAGGGGGCCAACAATGAGCAGTTCTTC.

This chain links TRBV28 with TRBJ2-7; D remains unclear. Trimming took off 3 bases at V and 7 bases at J, with 13 bases between the two ends. Germline loops: CDR1 MDHEN, CDR2 SYDVKM. This CDR3 is built from 13 residues. DNA for the CDR3: TGTGCCAGCAGTTTTCGCCGGGTTCGGGAGCAGTACTTC. Its protein is CASSFRRVREQYF.

This clone was counted once. CDR3: CASSPFGESVHEQFF. The CDR3 DNA reads as TGTGCCAGCAGTCCCTTCGGGGAGTCGGTGCATGAGCAGTTCTTC. The chain has TRBV27 and TRBJ2-1; perhaps TRBD2 as D (5 bases). Trimming removed 5 bases from V and 8 bases from J, with 19 bases in between. There are 15 residues in the CDR3. Germline CDR1 MNHEY, CDR2 SMNVEV (reference sequence).

The V and J genes are TRBV7-9 and TRBJ2-7; 8 nucleotides match TRBD2. The CDR3 contains 15 residues. CDR1 and CDR2 from the germline V gene are SEHNR and FQNEAQ (reference sequence). V lost 4 bases and J lost 5; bases outside the gene matches: 10. The CDR3 DNA sequence: TGTGCCAGCAGCTCCACCGCACTAGCGGATGACGAGCAGTACTTC. Protein: CASSSTALADDEQYF.

The chain combines TRBV28 with TRBJ1-5, with 7 nucleotides matching TRBD1. The CDR3 is 15 amino acids. With V trimmed by 8 bases and J by 0 bases, 7 bases remained unmatched. CDR1 and CDR2 from the germline V gene are MDHEN and SYDVKM. The CDR3 spells CASSTGTASNQPQHF. The DNA of the CDR3 is TGTGCCAGCTCAACCGGGACAGCTAGCAATCAGCCCCAGCATTTT.